This passage covers 29 T cell receptor beta chains from one sample sequenced in a study of shared clonotypes between healthy human individuals. Here immunoSEQ multiplex PCR was the method, and the copy in TCRdb shows in-frame clones only, minus some. The sample yields about 460,000 clones, 75% to 80% seen once. Sequences were obtained from PBMCs. These receptors were obtained from a woman in her thirties or forties in good health. Some clones in this sample may be carry-over from other donors' samples.

This rearrangement joins TRBV19 to TRBJ2-1; 8 nucleotides line up with TRBD2. Germline V gene data show CDR1 as LNHDA and CDR2 as SQIVND (reference sequence). V trimming: 1 base; J trimming: 8 bases; junction bases outside the gene matches: 4. This CDR3 is built from 14 residues. This CDR3 reads CASSIAAGGDEQFF. CDR3 DNA sequence: TGTGCCAGTAGTATAGCGGCGGGGGGCGATGAGCAGTTCTTC.

A few counts support this clone. The gene calls are TRBV7-9 and TRBJ1-4, with a possible D match to TRBD1 (6 bases). CDR3 size: 15 residues. V was pared by 3 bases and J by 6 bases, with 14 bases between. Germline V lookup: CDR1 SEHNR, CDR2 FQNEAQ (reference sequence). CDR3 in DNA: TGTGCCAGCAGCTTCTGGGGGGCGCGGGATGAAAAACTGTTTTTT. This codes for CASSFWGARDEKLFF.

Notes on this clone: Other nucleotide sequences from this sample produce the same CDR3. The V and J genes are TRBV9 and TRBJ2-1; 10 bases match TRBD2. V lost 1 base to trimming and J lost 4 bases; unmatched junction nucleotides: 2. Germline values: CDR1 SGDLS, CDR2 YYNGEE. This CDR3 region has 15 residues. The CDR3 DNA follows: TGTGCCAGCAGCGTATCTAGCGGGGGTTACAATGAGCAGTTCTTC. Amino acids: CASSVSSGGYNEQFF. The full variable domain, with the rest looked up from reference TRBV9 and TRBJ2-1, is DSGVTQTPKHLITATGQRVTLRCSPRSGDLSVYWYQQSLDQGLQFLIQYYNGEERAKGNILERFSAQQFPDLHSELNLSSLELGDSALYFCASSVSSGGYNEQFFGPGTRLTVL.

The chain carries TRBV25-1 and TRBJ1-5, with D unclear. This CDR3 region has 17 residues. Between the trimmed V and J ends, which lost 2 bases and 3 bases, there was a span of 17 bases. Germline CDR1 and CDR2: MGHDK and SYGVNS. In DNA form, the CDR3 reads TGTGCCAGCAGTGAAGGGAGTGGAGGCCAGAACAATCAGCCCCAGCATTTT. Translating it yields CASSEGSGGQNNQPQHF.

The V gene is TRBV28, the J gene TRBJ2-5; D gene unclear. The CDR3 runs 14 residues. The V and J ends lost 3 bases and 0 bases respectively, with 8 bases between them. Germline CDR1 and CDR2: MDHEN and SYDVKM. CDR3 DNA: TGTGCCAGCAGTTTTTCACGGAACCAAGAGACCCAGTACTTC. This encodes CASSFSRNQETQYF.

The gene calls are TRBV5-4 and TRBJ1-1, with 7 nucleotides matching TRBD1. V lost 0 bases, J lost 5 bases, and 7 bases stayed unmatched. This CDR3 has 15 residues. Germline loops: CDR1 SGHNT, CDR2 YYREEE (reference sequence). CDR3 residues: CASSLAVAGGTEAFF. The CDR3 coding sequence is TGTGCCAGCAGCTTGGCCGTCGCAGGGGGAACTGAAGCTTTCTTT.

The chain combines TRBV30 with TRBJ2-1; 8 bases map to TRBD2. The CDR3 has 15 residues. The trim removed 1 base at V and 7 bases at J, leaving 9 bases unmatched. Germline CDR1 GTSNPN, CDR2 SVGIG (reference sequence). CDR3 in amino acids: CAWSAFSGTGNEQFF. The CDR3 DNA reads TGTGCCTGGAGTGCCTTTAGCGGGACGGGTAATGAGCAGTTCTTC. The full variable domain, rest sourced from reference TRBV30 and TRBJ2-1, is SQTIHQWPATLVQPVGSPLSLECTVEGTSNPNLYWYRQAAGRGLQLLFYSVGIGQISSEVPQNLSASRPQDRQFILSSKKLLLSDSGFYLCAWSAFSGTGNEQFFGPGTRLTVL.

The chain employs TRBV19 and TRBJ1-2, with TRBD1 matching 9 bases. J lost 7 bases, V lost 5 bases, and 14 bases had no gene match. Germline V gene sequence: CDR1 LNHDA, CDR2 SQIVND (reference sequence). The CDR3 is 16 residues long. The CDR3 sequence is CASSDRDRVFIRGYTF. CDR3 coding DNA: TGTGCCAGTAGTGACCGGGACAGGGTGTTTATTCGTGGCTACACCTTC.

This clone showed up just a few times. V gene TRBV2 combines with J gene TRBJ2-2, with D perhaps given as TRBD1 or TRBD2 (5 bases each). CDR1 is SNHLY and CDR2 is FYNNEI in the germline V gene. The CDR3 is made up of 15 amino acids. The V and J ends lost 8 bases and 3 bases respectively, with 16 bases between them. This chain's CDR3 is CASVEGPRHTGELFF. The CDR3 region has the DNA TGTGCCAGCGTAGAGGGACCAAGGCACACCGGGGAGCTGTTTTTT.

The gene calls are TRBV2 and TRBJ1-1; 9 nucleotides line up with TRBD1. This CDR3 spans 16 amino acids. Trimming at V came to 8 bases and at J to 0 bases, leaving 10 bases not matched to a gene. CDR1 SNHLY and CDR2 FYNNEI come from the germline V gene. Here the CDR3 reads CASESGGQGLNTEAFF. The CDR3 nucleotides are TGTGCCAGCGAGTCTGGAGGACAGGGGTTGAACACTGAAGCTTTCTTT.

The chain recombines TRBV19 with TRBJ2-1; TRBD2 matches 10 bases. The J segment lost 4 bases and the V segment lost 5 bases, leaving 8 bases of the junction unmatched. Germline CDR1 reads LNHDA; CDR2 reads SQIVND (reference sequence). The CDR3 loop spans 16 amino acids. This CDR3 reads CASSPGRLAGYNEQFF. The CDR3, as DNA: TGTGCCAGTAGTCCTGGTCGACTAGCGGGTTACAATGAGCAGTTCTTC.

The chain couples TRBV6-1 to TRBJ1-4; D may be TRBD1 (5 bases). With 5 bases removed from V and 1 base from J, the gap between germline ends came to 11 bases. The V gene's germline CDR1 is MNHNS and CDR2 SASEGT. This CDR3 contains 15 residues. The DNA for the CDR3 is TGTGCCAGCAGTTTCCCAGGGTTAACTAATGAAAAACTGTTTTTT. It translates to CASSFPGLTNEKLFF.

CDR3 coding DNA: TGTGCCAGCAGCTTTTTTACGAAAGACGAGCAGTACTTC. Translation gives CASSFFTKDEQYF. The chain carries TRBV5-6 and TRBJ2-7; no clear D. V lost 2 bases to trimming and J lost 5 bases, with 11 bases between them. Germline values: CDR1 SGHDT, CDR2 YYEEEE. The CDR3 runs 13 residues.

The chain joins TRBV13 to TRBJ2-7; a weak D match, TRBD1 (5 bases). From germline, CDR1 is PRHDT and CDR2 FYEKMQ (reference sequence). Trimming removed 4 bases at V and 6 bases at J, with 16 bases between. This CDR3 spans 14 amino acids. The CDR3: CASSSQGPPGEQYF. The CDR3 DNA reads TGTGCCAGCAGCTCCCAGGGCCCTCCGGGCGAGCAGTACTTC.

This clone is a singleton in its sample. The V call is TRBV2, the J call TRBJ2-7; D is uncertain. CDR3 length equals 12 residues. V dropped 2 bases and J dropped 6 bases, with 8 bases sitting between them. CDR1 and CDR2 from the germline V gene are SNHLY and FYNNEI. The CDR3 nucleotides read TGTGCCAGCAGTGAACAGAATCGCGAGCAGTACTTC. Encoded protein: CASSEQNREQYF.

The chain recombines TRBV30 with TRBJ1-1; D unclear. The germline V gene encodes CDR1 GTSNPN and CDR2 SVGIG (reference sequence). Trimming shortened V by 0 bases and J by 10 bases, and 15 bases separated the two germline ends. The CDR3 extends over 13 amino acids. The CDR3 sequence is CAWSVRKANGAFF. As DNA, the CDR3 is TGTGCCTGGAGTGTACGGAAGGCTAATGGAGCTTTCTTT.

In the case of this clone: This sequence is one base from a far larger clone and is likely a read error. The J gene is TRBJ2-1, the V gene TRBV5-6, with 11 positions matching TRBD2. The CDR3 has 18 amino acids. Germline V gene lookup returns CDR1 SGHDT and CDR2 YYEEEE. V trimming: 5 bases; J trimming: 1 base; junction bases outside the gene matches: 11. The CDR3 DNA reads TGTGCCAGCAGACGTAGCGGGAGGGATTACTGTTCCTACAATGAGCAGTTCTTC. This codes for CASRRSGRDYCSYNEQFF.

This clone showed up just once. V usage is TRBV7-2 and J usage is TRBJ2-5; D assignment may be TRBD1 or TRBD2 (5 bases each). Trimming shortened V by 1 base and J by 1 base, and 10 bases separated the two germline ends. Germline V gene data show CDR1 as SGHTA and CDR2 as FQGNSA. This CDR3 region has 15 residues. CDR3 region: CASSLGGSLQETQYF. The DNA of the CDR3 is TGTGCCAGCAGCTTAGGGGGGAGCCTCCAAGAGACCCAGTACTTC.

V is TRBV6-5 and J is TRBJ2-1, with D perhaps matching TRBD2 (6 bases). Trimming left V 5 bases short and J 13 bases short, with 15 bases between. This CDR3 region has 12 residues. Germline CDR1 is MNHEY and CDR2 is SVGAGI. CDR3 region: CASSATGLFQFF. CDR3 bases: TGTGCCAGCAGTGCGACGGGACTCTTTCAGTTCTTC.

The genes are TRBV18 and TRBJ1-4; no definite D call. The V and J ends lost 3 bases and 8 bases respectively, with 10 bases between them. Germline CDR1 and CDR2: KGHSH and LQKENI. This CDR3 has 13 residues. The CDR3: CASSPERGEKLFF. The CDR3 nucleotides read TGTGCCAGCTCACCGGAACGAGGCGAAAAACTGTTTTTT.

The V gene is TRBV5-8, the J gene TRBJ2-7; tentative D call: TRBD1 (6 bases). Germline V gene sequence: CDR1 SGHTS, CDR2 YDEGEE. Trimming left V 0 bases short and J 4 bases short, with 14 bases between. This CDR3 is 15 amino acids long. CDR3 bases: TGTGCCAGCAGCTTGGGAACAGGGTTTGGGTACGAGCAGTACTTC. It encodes CASSLGTGFGYEQYF.

This clone showed up just a few times. The chain employs TRBV27 and TRBJ2-3; TRBD2 matches at 9 bases. Trimming cost V 0 bases and J 4 bases; bases outside gene matches: 8. This CDR3 spans 17 amino acids. Germline CDR1 and CDR2: MNHEY and SMNVEV (reference sequence). CDR3 sequence reads: CASSLSFWREGPDTQYF. CDR3 nucleotides: TGTGCCAGCAGTTTATCGTTTTGGCGGGAGGGCCCAGATACGCAGTATTTT.

The CDR3 DNA reads as TGTGCCAGCAGTTATGAGATAGCGGGAGGGAATGAGCAGTTCTTC. The encoded protein is CASSYEIAGGNEQFF. The rearrangement joins TRBV6-5 to TRBJ2-1; TRBD2 matches 11 bases. Germline V lookup: CDR1 MNHEY, CDR2 SVGAGI. The CDR3 has 15 amino acids. With V trimmed by 3 bases and J by 7 bases, 5 bases remained unmatched.

The chain carries TRBV4-1 and TRBJ2-5, with D possibly matching TRBD2 (5 bases). The DNA end is more similar to TRBJ2-7, so the J call may be wrong. The CDR3 loop spans 15 amino acids. CDR1 is MGHRA and CDR2 is YSYEKL in the germline V gene. The DNA for the CDR3 is TGCGCCAGCAGCCGTGAGGGCCATAGTGGTTACGAGCAGTACTTC. Translation gives CASSREGHSGYEQYF.

The rearrangement joins TRBV5-1 to TRBJ2-2; D is unresolved. Germline V gene sequence: CDR1 SGHRS, CDR2 YFSETQ. V was clipped by 0 bases and J by 0 bases, with 6 bases between them. CDR3 length: 15 amino acids. Written as DNA, the CDR3 is TGCGCCAGCAGCTTGGAGAGTCCGAACACCGGGGAGCTGTTTTTT. This gives the protein CASSLESPNTGELFF.

V gene TRBV6-1 combines with J gene TRBJ1-4; a weak D match, TRBD1 (5 bases). Trimming took off 4 bases at V and 5 bases at J, with 8 bases between the two ends. From germline, CDR1 is MNHNS and CDR2 SASEGT. The CDR3 contains 13 residues. The CDR3 spells CASSVWGNEKLFF. The CDR3 nucleotides read TGTGCCAGCAGTGTTTGGGGGAATGAAAAACTGTTTTTT.

The genes are TRBV7-2 and TRBJ2-2; D is perhaps TRBD2 (7 bases). Per germline, CDR1 SGHTA and CDR2 FQGNSA. The CDR3 totals 17 residues. The V and J ends lost 1 base and 6 bases respectively, with 18 bases between them. CDR3 bases: TGTGCCAGCAGCTTAGGGGTAGGGGGAGCGGGACCCGGGGAGCTGTTTTTT. Translated: CASSLGVGGAGPGELFF.

The gene calls are TRBV2 and TRBJ1-2, with D uncertain. Trimming pared 7 bases from V and 7 bases from J, leaving 25 bases between. CDR3 length equals 16 residues. CDR1 is SNHLY and CDR2 is FYNNEI in the germline V gene. CDR3 nucleotide sequence: TGTGCCAGCATCCCTGCCCTTCCGGGTTTTTTGGGTGGCTACACCTTC. Its translation is CASIPALPGFLGGYTF. Drawing the rest from reference TRBV2 and TRBJ1-2, the complete variable domain is EPEVTQTPSHQVTQMGQEVILRCVPISNHLYFYWYRQILGQKVEFLVSFYNNEISEKSEIFDDQFSVERPDGSNFTLKIRSTKLEDSAMYFCASIPALPGFLGGYTFGSGTRLTVV.

The V and J genes are TRBV29-1 and TRBJ2-7, with 7 bases matching TRBD1. V was pared by 6 bases and J by 2 bases, with 7 bases of the junction left unmatched. The germline V gene encodes CDR1 SQVTM and CDR2 ANQGSEA. The CDR3 length is 13 residues. CDR3 residues: CSVSDRAPYEQYF. CDR3 bases: TGCAGCGTATCAGACAGGGCTCCCTACGAGCAGTACTTC.